The clone carrying this T cell receptor (beta chain) was seen once. Its matching antigen is unknown. These gene names are mouse names. The sample is drawn from a study of tissue T cells after allogeneic stem cell transplantation. Findings and caveats of the study: Alloreactivity or antigen specificity of tissue TCRs was not determined; some clones might be host cells. Within patients, tissue anatomy strongly shaped TCR repertoire composition. Tissue-detected TCR repertoire was only partly captured by blood and spleen T cells.

The time point here: mouse harvest day 7 after allogeneic transplant. Tail vein injection delivered 10^7 T-cell-depleted bone marrow cells and 10^6 splenic CD5+ T cells. Mice had MHC-mismatched B6 into BALB/c GVHD, sampled day 7 or 14. Here immunoSEQ multiplex PCR was the method, and the copy in TCRdb shows in-frame clones only, minus some. The data show thousands of clones, roughly 45% seen once. This receptor was obtained from a female BALB/c mouse given C57BL/6 T cells with graft-versus-host disease after an allogeneic hematopoietic cell transplant. Sequencing used skin.

This CDR3 reads CASSRQGANTGQLYF. The sequenced part of the CDR3 DNA is TGTGCCAGCAGTCGACAGGGGGCGAACACCGGGCAGCTCTAC. The gene calls are TRBV15 and TRBJ2-2; 10 bases agree with TRBD1. Read sequence stops 1 residue before the CDR3 end, and the germline J gene provides the missing end. With V trimmed by 5 bases and J by 2 bases, 2 bases remained unmatched. The CDR3 loop spans 15 amino acids. CDR1 is SGHND and CDR2 is FRSKSL in the germline V gene.